What follows are 18 T cell receptor beta chains derived from one specimen sequenced in a study of glioma-infiltrating T cells after dendritic cell vaccination (dated by TCRdb to 2015 to 2016). To prepare the library, the immunoSEQ multiplex PCR assay was applied. TCRdb's version of the immuneACCESS table is confined to in-frame rearrangements and falls short of the full clone set. An unresolved V gene accounts for under half of the shortfall where checked; the remainder is of unknown origin. Across this sample there are tens of thousands of clones, with approximately 78% seen only once. The ten largest make up 9.2% of the sample. The sequencing used blood, collected before dendritic cell vaccination. The receptors stem from a human donor with glioblastoma.

The rearrangement links TRBV5-1 to TRBJ1-1, with TRBD1 matching over 7 bases. The junction had 6 bases not matched to a gene; V was cut back by 4 bases and J by 3 bases. The CDR3 spans 14 residues. CDR1 SGHRS and CDR2 YFSETQ come from the germline V gene. CDR3 bases: TGCGCCAGCAGCACGACAGGGAGGCACACTGAAGCTTTCTTT. Translation gives CASSTTGRHTEAFF. The variable domain in full, with the rest retrieved from reference TRBV5-1 and TRBJ1-1, is KAGVTQTPRYLIKTRGQQVTLSCSPISGHRSVSWYQQTPGQGLQFLFEYFSETQRNKGNFPGRFSGRQFSNSRSEMNVSTLELGDSALYLCASSTTGRHTEAFFGQGTRLTVV.

J is TRBJ1-2 and V is TRBV28; the D gene is possibly TRBD1 (5 bases). Germline V lookup: CDR1 MDHEN, CDR2 SYDVKM. CDR3 length: 13 residues. V lost 1 base to trimming and J lost 8 bases, with 11 bases between them. In DNA, the CDR3 is TGTGCCAGCAGTTTATTTCCAGGGAGGGGCTACACCTTC. Translating gives CASSLFPGRGYTF.

Concerning this clone: This CDR3 is also generated by other DNA sequences in the sample. The gene calls are TRBV6-5 and TRBJ1-5; D is perhaps TRBD1 (6 bases). V was cut by 5 bases and J by 2 bases, with 7 bases left in between. Germline CDR1 reads MNHEY; CDR2 reads SVGAGI. The CDR3 loop spans 13 amino acids. The chain's CDR3 is CASSRQGNQPQHF. CDR3 DNA sequence: TGTGCCAGCAGTCGACAGGGCAATCAGCCCCAGCATTTT.

The rearrangement uses TRBV2 and TRBJ1-5, with TRBD1 as a possible D gene (6 bases). CDR3 length: 15 residues. Trimming shortened V by 7 bases and J by 6 bases, and 19 bases separated the two germline ends. CDR1 is SNHLY and CDR2 is FYNNEI in the germline V gene. Here the CDR3 DNA reads TGTGCCAGCACCCCTTACAGGGTTGACACTCAGCCCCAGCATTTT. Protein sequence: CASTPYRVDTQPQHF.

This clone has only one observation. The genes are TRBV5-4 and TRBJ2-3, with 7 bases identical to TRBD1. The germline V gene encodes CDR1 SGHNT and CDR2 YYREEE (reference sequence). This CDR3 is 16 amino acids long. V shed 4 bases and J 1 base; nucleotides not matched to a gene: 9. The CDR3 is CASSLDGDSGTDTQYF. CDR3 DNA sequence: TGTGCCAGCAGCCTGGACGGGGACAGCGGCACAGATACGCAGTATTTT.

This chain joins TRBV6-1 and TRBJ2-2; 7 nucleotides align to TRBD1. The V gene's germline CDR1 is MNHNS and CDR2 SASEGT. The V gene end was trimmed by 6 bases and the J gene end by 6 bases; junction bases not matched to a gene: 4. The CDR3 runs 13 residues. The chain's CDR3 is CASSTGVAGELFF. The CDR3 nucleotides read TGTGCCAGCAGCACAGGGGTCGCCGGGGAGCTGTTTTTT.

This rearrangement joins TRBV20-1 to TRBJ1-5; perhaps TRBD1 as D (6 bases). The V end lost 1 base, the J end lost 11 bases, and 9 bases lay between the germline ends. The CDR3 is made up of 11 amino acids. Germline CDR1 and CDR2: DFQATT and SNEGSKA (reference sequence). The DNA of the CDR3 is TGCAGTGCTAGAGGAGGGGGGGCCCAGCATTTT. This gives the protein CSARGGGAQHF.

Only one count was recorded for this clone. The chain uses TRBV4-2 and TRBJ1-2; no definite D call. The CDR3 is 14 residues long. Germline V CDR1 and CDR2: LGHNA, YNFKEQ. With 0 bases removed from V and 8 bases from J, the gap between germline ends came to 13 bases. As DNA, the CDR3 is TGTGCCAGCAGCCAAGACGGCCAGGTGAACGGCTACACCTTC. Its translation is CASSQDGQVNGYTF.

The rearrangement uses TRBV2 and TRBJ2-5, with TRBD1 identical over 7 bases. Germline V gene data show CDR1 as SNHLY and CDR2 as FYNNEI. The length of the CDR3 is 14 residues. V lost 8 bases, J lost 5 bases, and 11 bases stayed unmatched. The chain's CDR3 is CASSRTGAGETQYF. CDR3 DNA sequence: TGTGCCAGCTCCCGCACAGGGGCCGGGGAGACCCAGTACTTC.

As regards this clone: Other DNA sequences within the sample encode an identical CDR3. DNA of the CDR3: TGCGCCAGCAGTCAATCCCGAGACAGGGAGTCTAATAGCAATCAGCCCCAGCATTTT. It is translated as CASSQSRDRESNSNQPQHF. The chain carries TRBV23-1 and TRBJ1-5, with 7 bases fitting TRBD1. TRBV23-1 is reported as an ORF; its role is uncertain. The ends lost 0 bases at V and 0 bases at J; junction bases unmatched: 11. The length of the CDR3 is 19 residues.

The genes are TRBV7-9 and TRBJ2-5; 8 nucleotides align to TRBD2. CDR3 length: 15 residues. Germline V lookup: CDR1 SEHNR, CDR2 FQNEAQ (reference sequence). The V gene end was trimmed by 2 bases and the J gene end by 5 bases; junction bases not matched to a gene: 7. CDR3 residues: CASSLPGGGRETQYF. As DNA, the CDR3 is TGTGCCAGCAGCTTACCGGGAGGGGGAAGGGAGACCCAGTACTTC.

The rearrangement uses TRBV5-6 and TRBJ2-3; tentative D call: TRBD1 (6 bases). Germline loops: CDR1 SGHDT, CDR2 YYEEEE. The CDR3 is 14 amino acids. V gave up 0 bases and J gave up 3 bases, with 8 bases separating them. CDR3 nucleotide sequence: TGTGCCAGCAGCTTGGGGGGGCGGACAGATACGCAGTATTTT. Protein: CASSLGGRTDTQYF.

The chain links TRBV6-4 to TRBJ1-1; D is uncertain. V lost 2 bases and J lost 7, with 11 bases in between. Germline CDR1 reads MRHNA; CDR2 reads SNTAGT. The CDR3 contains 13 residues. The CDR3 DNA is TGTGCCAGCAGTGACCTTCACTCTATTGAAGCTTTCTTT. Translated, it gives CASSDLHSIEAFF.

This chain joins TRBV4-1 and TRBJ1-6; the match to TRBD1 covers 7 bases. The J segment lost 7 bases and the V segment lost 5 bases, leaving 8 bases of the junction unmatched. Per germline, CDR1 MGHRA and CDR2 YSYEKL. The CDR3 sequence is 15 residues long. The CDR3 is CASSGAQGMNSPLHF. The CDR3 DNA sequence: TGCGCCAGCAGCGGTGCACAGGGGATGAATTCACCCCTCCACTTT.

The chain employs TRBV6-5 and TRBJ2-3; 7 nucleotides align to TRBD1. Trimming cost V 5 bases and J 0 bases; bases outside gene matches: 5. The V gene's germline CDR1 is MNHEY and CDR2 SVGAGI. The CDR3 sequence is 15 residues long. The CDR3 protein is CASSPGQSSTDTQYF. For the CDR3, the DNA is TGTGCCAGCAGTCCGGGACAGTCTAGCACAGATACGCAGTATTTT.

This clone has more than one count but fewer than ten. The rearrangement joins TRBV7-6 to TRBJ1-6; no clear D gene. The CDR3 contains 14 residues. The V gene's germline CDR1 is SGHVS and CDR2 FNYEAQ. Trimming removed 1 base from V and 3 bases from J, with 4 bases in between. CDR3 coding DNA: TGTGCCAGCAGCTTAGGTTACTATAATTCACCCCTCCACTTT. Protein product: CASSLGYYNSPLHF.

The chain employs TRBV27 and TRBJ1-1, with D possibly TRBD1 on 5 matching bases. This CDR3 region has 14 residues. Germline CDR1 and CDR2: MNHEY and SMNVEV (reference sequence). V was shortened by 5 bases and J by 5 bases, with 15 bases between the two germline ends. The CDR3 reads CASSKGLGGTEAFF. CDR3 nucleotides: TGTGCCAGCAGTAAAGGGTTGGGGGGAACTGAAGCTTTCTTT.

In its sample, this clone was seen a few times. Mismatch with germline at one junction end may stem from a read error. The chain employs TRBV4-1 and TRBJ2-1, with 8 bases that match TRBD2. The CDR3 consists of 15 residues. Per germline, CDR1 MGHRA and CDR2 YSYEKL. The CDR3 DNA reads TGTGCCAGCAGCCAAGGGCTAGCGGGTTACAATGAGCAGTTCTTC. This encodes CASSQGLAGYNEQFF.